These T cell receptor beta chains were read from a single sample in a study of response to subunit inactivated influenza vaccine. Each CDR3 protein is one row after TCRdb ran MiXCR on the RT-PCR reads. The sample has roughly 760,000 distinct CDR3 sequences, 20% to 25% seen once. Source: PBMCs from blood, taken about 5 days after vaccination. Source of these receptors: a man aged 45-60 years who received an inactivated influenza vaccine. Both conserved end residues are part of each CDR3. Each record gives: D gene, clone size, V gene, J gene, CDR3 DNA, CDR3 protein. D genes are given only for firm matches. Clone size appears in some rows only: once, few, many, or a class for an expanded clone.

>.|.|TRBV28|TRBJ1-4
TGTGCCAGCAGGACAGGCTACCCCACTGAAAAACTGTTTTTT
CASRTGYPTEKLFF
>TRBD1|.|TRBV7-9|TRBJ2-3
TGTGCCAGCGCGGACAGGTCGGAGTATTTT
CASADRSEYF
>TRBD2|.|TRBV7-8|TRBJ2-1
TGTGCCAGCACTATGACTAGCGGGATTTGGAATGAGCAGTTCTTC
CASTMTSGIWNEQFF
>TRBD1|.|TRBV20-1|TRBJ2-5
TGCAGTGCTAGGCGAACAGGGGACATGGAGACCCAGTACTTC
CSARRTGDMETQYF
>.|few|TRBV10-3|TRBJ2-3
TGTGCCAGCACCGGGACCTCGTACCATACGCAGTATTTT
CASTGTSYHTQYF
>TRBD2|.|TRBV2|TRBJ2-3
TGTGCCAGCAGTGTGGGACTAGCGGGGGCCACAGATACGCAGTATTTT
CASSVGLAGATDTQYF
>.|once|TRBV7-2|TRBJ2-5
TGTGCCAGCAGCTTAGCGTTCCGGGTCCAAGAGACCCAGTACTTC
CASSLAFRVQETQYF
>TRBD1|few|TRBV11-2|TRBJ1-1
TGTGCCAGCAGGGTGGAGGGGGCGTGGACTGAAGCTTTCTTT
CASRVEGAWTEAFF
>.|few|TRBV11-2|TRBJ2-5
TGTGCCAGCAGCTTATGGGTCGTGCGTCCGGGGGTACCGGGGACCCAGTACTTC
CASSLWVVRPGVPGTQYF
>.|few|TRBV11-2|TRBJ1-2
TGTGCCAGCAGCCCAGGGACGCTTTATGGCTACACCTTC
CASSPGTLYGYTF
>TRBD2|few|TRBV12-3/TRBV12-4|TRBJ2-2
TGTGCCAGCAGTATTAGCGGGAGGAGGGCCGGGGAGCTGTTTTTT
CASSISGRRAGELFF
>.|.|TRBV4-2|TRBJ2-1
TGTGCCAGCAGCCAAGATGGGACTGGACACAATGAGCAGTTCTTC
CASSQDGTGHNEQFF
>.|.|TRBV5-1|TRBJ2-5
TGCGCCAGCAAGAAGGGACAAGAGACCCAGTACTTC
CASKKGQETQYF
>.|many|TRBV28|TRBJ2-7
TGTGCCAGCAGTTTGGCCTATTTGTACGAGCAGTACTTC
CASSLAYLYEQYF
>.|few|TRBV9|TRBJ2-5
TGTGCCAGCAGCGTAGTAGGGGACGGACCCGTAGGGCAAGAGACCCAGTACTTC
CASSVVGDGPVGQETQYF
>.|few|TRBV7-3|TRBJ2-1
TGTGCCAGCAGCTTACGCAGCGGCACGTACAATGAGCAGTTCTTC
CASSLRSGTYNEQFF
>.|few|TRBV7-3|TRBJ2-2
TGTGCCAGCAGAGGGATATCGAGCGGGGAGCTGTTTTTT
CASRGISSGELFF
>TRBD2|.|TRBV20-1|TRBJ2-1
TGCAGTGCTAGCTCTTCGACACCCCGGGCGGGAGGAACCTACAATGAGCAGTTCTTC
CSASSSTPRAGGTYNEQFF
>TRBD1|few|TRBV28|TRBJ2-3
TGTGCCAGCAGTTTCCCGGACAGGGACACAGATACGCAGTATTTT
CASSFPDRDTDTQYF
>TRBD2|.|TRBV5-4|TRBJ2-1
TGTGCCAGCAGCTTGGCCTACGAGACTAGCGGGTCCTACAATGAGCAGTTCTTC
CASSLAYETSGSYNEQFF
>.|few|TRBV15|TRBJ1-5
TGTGCCACCAGCAGAGATTTATCAGGGTTAAATCAGCCCCAGCATTTT
CATSRDLSGLNQPQHF
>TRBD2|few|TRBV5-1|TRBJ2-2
TGCGCCAGCAGCTCCAGTCTAGCGGGCACCGGGGAGCTGTTTTTT
CASSSSLAGTGELFF
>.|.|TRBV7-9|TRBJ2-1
TGTGCCAGCAGCACTTATCTTGGCAGGGCTAATGAGCAGTTCTTC
CASSTYLGRANEQFF
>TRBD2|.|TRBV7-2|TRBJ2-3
TGTGCCAGCAGCGTTGGACTAGCGGGAGTTGGAGATACGCAGTATTTT
CASSVGLAGVGDTQYF
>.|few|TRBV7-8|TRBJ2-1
TGTGCCAGCAGAAAGATCGCGGGGTACAATGAGCAGTTCTTC
CASRKIAGYNEQFF
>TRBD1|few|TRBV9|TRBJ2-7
TGTGCCAGCAGCCAAGGACAGGGGCCGAGCTCCTACGAGCAGTACTTC
CASSQGQGPSSYEQYF
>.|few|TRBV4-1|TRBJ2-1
TGCGCCAGCAGCCCACGACCGGGGGTGACCTACAATGAGCAGTTCTTC
CASSPRPGVTYNEQFF
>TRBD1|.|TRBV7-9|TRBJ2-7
TGTGCCGGGGGTCCGGGACAGTCCTACGAGCAGTACTTC
CAGGPGQSYEQYF
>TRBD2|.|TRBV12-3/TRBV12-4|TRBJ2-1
TGTGCCAGCAGCTCGACAGGGACTAGCCCCTACAATGAGCAGTTCTTC
CASSSTGTSPYNEQFF
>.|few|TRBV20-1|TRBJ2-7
TGCAGTGCTAGAGATGGGGCCAGGGGAATTCACGAGCAGTACTTC
CSARDGARGIHEQYF
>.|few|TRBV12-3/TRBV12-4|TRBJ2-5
TGTGCCAGCAGTTATTCTAGACCGGAGACCCAGTACTTC
CASSYSRPETQYF
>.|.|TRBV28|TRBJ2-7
TGTGCCAGCAGGACTTCGGTGCGAGAGCAGTACTTC
CASRTSVREQYF
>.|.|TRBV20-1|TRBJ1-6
TGCAGTGCTGCCATGGTGGGGGCCGATAATTCACCCCTCCACTTT
CSAAMVGADNSPLHF